This T cell receptor beta chain is drawn from a study of post-analysis software for immune sequencing data. Study-wide background: The disease courses spanned relapsing-remitting, secondary progressive and progressive-relapsing forms of multiple sclerosis. The study, taken as a whole, reports: The authors found that F measure strongly co-clustered same-batch samples. TRBV5-6, TRBV5-1 and TRBV20-1 belonged to a set of roughly five TRBV segments that were more frequent in patients than controls. Controls significantly exceeded multiple sclerosis patients in normalized Chao1 diversity.

On this clonotype: Its antigen is not identified.

Included in the TCR beta cDNA libraries were unique molecular identifiers. Starting from around 1 to 10 million T cells, the study yielded hundreds of thousands of cDNA molecules. TCRdb re-called the PCR reads through MiXCR, storing one row per CDR3 protein. The sample has 820,000 or so distinct CDR3 sequences, around 53% seen once; the top ten hold 4% to 5.5%. The length of the CDR3 is 14 residues. The V segment lost 1 base and the J segment 6 bases; nucleotides outside the gene matches: 5. CDR1 is SEHNR, CDR2 FQNEAQ, per germline (reference sequence). This receptor was taken from a girl under 18 with multiple sclerosis. The sample taken for sequencing was blood. The chain links TRBV7-9 to TRBJ2-7; TRBD2 agrees at 8 bases. The CDR3 DNA sequence: TGTGCCAGCAGCTTAGACGGGAGGGCCGGCGAGCAGTACTTC. This codes for CASSLDGRAGEQYF.